The 8 T cell receptor beta chains presented below share a single source sample, sequenced in a study of OX40 agonist ivuxolimab in advanced cancers. TCRdb's copy holds only in-frame clones and misses some; the assay was immunoSEQ multiplex PCR. The sample contains over 35,000 clones, roughly nine tenths of which appear only once. Specimen: CD4+ or CD8+ T cells sorted from blood, collected in a trial of the OX40 agonist ivuxolimab. All receptors derive from an adult with an advanced solid tumor such as melanoma, head and neck, liver or kidney cancer.

The chain uses TRBV7-9 and TRBJ1-1; D uncertain. The CDR3 sequence is 14 residues long. Trimming removed 2 bases from V and 0 bases from J, with 7 bases in between. The germline V gene encodes CDR1 SEHNR and CDR2 FQNEAQ (reference sequence). DNA for the CDR3: TGTGCCAGCAGCTTACGCCAGTTGAACACTGAAGCTTTCTTT. The encoded protein is CASSLRQLNTEAFF.

This sequence joins TRBV7-9 and TRBJ2-3; D call uncertain. Germline-derived CDR1 and CDR2 are SEHNR and FQNEAQ (reference sequence). CDR3 length: 13 residues. Trimming shortened V by 5 bases and J by 7 bases, and 13 bases separated the two germline ends. The CDR3 reads CASSPWEPNTQYF. Here the CDR3 DNA reads TGTGCCAGCAGCCCCTGGGAACCGAATACGCAGTATTTT.

V is TRBV11-1 and J is TRBJ2-1; the D gene could be TRBD1 or TRBD2 (5 bases each). Germline V gene lookup returns CDR1 SGHAT and CDR2 FQDESV (reference sequence). This CDR3 region has 13 residues. V lost 6 bases to trimming and J lost 3 bases, with 9 bases between them. CDR3 protein: CASRWDGYNEQFF. The DNA of the CDR3 is TGTGCCAGCAGATGGGACGGCTACAATGAGCAGTTCTTC.

J is TRBJ2-3 and V is TRBV5-1, with 12 bases aligning to TRBD2. The length of the CDR3 is 14 residues. Per germline, CDR1 SGHRS and CDR2 YFSETQ. The junction had 4 bases not matched to a gene; V was cut back by 7 bases and J by 4 bases. The CDR3 DNA sequence: TGCGCCAGCCTCCTAGCGGGGGGGTCAGATACGCAGTATTTT. It yields the protein CASLLAGGSDTQYF.

The CDR3 DNA sequence: TGCGCCAGCAGCTGGACAGGGGGATCTGGGGCCAACGTCCTGACTTTC. Its translation is CASSWTGGSGANVLTF. The chain combines TRBV5-1 with TRBJ2-6; TRBD1 aligns across 10 bases. Germline CDR1 is SGHRS and CDR2 is YFSETQ. The CDR3 has 16 amino acids. V trimming: 3 bases; J trimming: 1 base; junction bases outside the gene matches: 1. Full variable domain (remainder filled in from reference TRBV5-1 and TRBJ2-6): KAGVTQTPRYLIKTRGQQVTLSCSPISGHRSVSWYQQTPGQGLQFLFEYFSETQRNKGNFPGRFSGRQFSNSRSEMNVSTLELGDSALYLCASSWTGGSGANVLTFGAGSRLTVL.

The V gene is TRBV5-1, the J gene TRBJ1-5; 10 nucleotides match TRBD1. Germline V gene sequence: CDR1 SGHRS, CDR2 YFSETQ. CDR3 length equals 16 residues. With 4 bases clipped from V and 3 bases from J, the junction kept 7 bases outside the gene matches. The CDR3 region is CASSPDRGRDNQPQHF. CDR3 bases: TGCGCCAGCAGCCCCGACAGGGGGCGAGACAATCAGCCCCAGCATTTT.

This clone was detected only once. The rearrangement joins TRBV7-2 to TRBJ2-5; 8 bases match TRBD1. Germline CDR1 and CDR2: SGHTA and FQGNSA. The CDR3 is 15 residues long. J lost 5 bases, V lost 1 base, and 6 bases had no gene match. The CDR3 sequence is CASSLGQGAWETQYF. The CDR3 DNA reads TGTGCCAGCAGCTTAGGTCAGGGGGCGTGGGAGACCCAGTACTTC.

This clone is a singleton in its sample. The J gene is TRBJ2-2, the V gene TRBV5-6; 7 positions match TRBD2. Germline V CDR1 and CDR2: SGHDT, YYEEEE. CDR3 length: 15 amino acids. V trimming: 0 bases; J trimming: 2 bases; junction bases outside the gene matches: 1. CDR3 bases: TGTGCCAGCAGCTTGGCGGGGGGAAACACCGGGGAGCTGTTTTTT. Protein sequence: CASSLAGGNTGELFF.